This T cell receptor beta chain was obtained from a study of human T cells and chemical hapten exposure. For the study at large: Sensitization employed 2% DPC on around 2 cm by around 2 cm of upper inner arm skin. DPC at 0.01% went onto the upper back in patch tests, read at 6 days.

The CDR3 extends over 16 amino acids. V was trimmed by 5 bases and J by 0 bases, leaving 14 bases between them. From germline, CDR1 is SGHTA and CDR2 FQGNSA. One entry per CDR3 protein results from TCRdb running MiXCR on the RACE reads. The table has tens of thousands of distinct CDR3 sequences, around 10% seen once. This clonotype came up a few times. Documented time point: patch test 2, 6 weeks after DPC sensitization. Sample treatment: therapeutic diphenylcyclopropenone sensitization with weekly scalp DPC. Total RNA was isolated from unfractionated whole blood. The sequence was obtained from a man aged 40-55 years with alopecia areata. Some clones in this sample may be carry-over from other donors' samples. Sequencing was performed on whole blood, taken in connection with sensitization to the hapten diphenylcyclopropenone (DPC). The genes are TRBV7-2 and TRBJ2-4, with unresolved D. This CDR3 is CASSIGRTIAKNIQYF. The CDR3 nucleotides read TGTGCCAGCAGCATTGGACGGACGATAGCCAAAAACATTCAGTACTTC. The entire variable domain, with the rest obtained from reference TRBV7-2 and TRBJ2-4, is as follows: GAGVSQSPSNKVTEKGKDVELRCDPISGHTALYWYRQSLGQGLEFLIYFQGNSAPDKSGLPSDRFSAERTGGSVSTLTIQRTQQEDSAVYLCASSIGRTIAKNIQYFGAGTRLSVL.